This T cell receptor beta chain was found in a study of T cell repertoires in cytomegalovirus infection (dated by TCRdb to about 2019). Regarding the research as a whole: The peptide stimulations were aimed at well-studied HLA-B-restricted epitopes as well as recently identified HLA-C-restricted CMV epitopes, whose presentation resists viral immunomodulation. The HLA type of each donor mattered for the analysis, because public TCR beta signatures pointed to carriage of CMV infection along with the matching HLA type.

Overall results and qualifications from the work: In the ex vivo response, HLA-C-restricted CMV-specific TCR beta clonotypes were dominant, and in two of eight donors the single most frequent clonotype came from this HLA-C-restricted group. In both this cohort and an independent cohort of a few hundred donors, the cumulative frequency of public TCR beta family members distinguished carriers of CMV infection plus the relevant HLA type.

The sample's treatment or condition, from its label and the paper: in vitro stimulation with specific CMV peptide epitopes to enrich CMV-specific T cells. Comment on this clonotype: Its antigen is not yet known. Qualities for individual bases were not recorded, and no much larger clone is one base off.

The CDR3 numbers 16 residues from cysteine through phenylalanine. Only the CDR3 part of the read is kept: 48 bases, read in frame from the first base. CDR1 and CDR2, per the germline V gene (reference sequence), are LNHDA and SQIVND. V and J are truncated by 5 bases and 0 bases respectively, leaving an intervening sequence of 16 bases. Sequenced on an Illumina HiSeq 1500. TCRdb ran its own pipeline on the public reads, namely fastp trimming at Q25 and MiXCR clone calling, and kept in-frame beta chains. All rows with the same CDR3 protein become a single entry with the most common DNA and genes. Present in this sample are about 900,000 distinct CDR3 sequences, around 32% of which were seen just once. Around an eighth of the sample belongs to the ten largest clones.

Sequences were derived from cultured CD8+ T cells from PBMCs, sampled from culture after CMV antigen stimulation. The chain joins TRBV19 to TRBJ1-1, and the D gene may be TRBD1, 5 bases matching. This TCR was recovered from a human donor in good health (CMV status not recorded). Some clones in this sample may be carry-over from other donors' samples. The CDR3: CASSLGEGPMNTEAFF. Read as DNA, the sequence is TGTGCCAGTAGTCTAGGGGAGGGGCCCATGAACACTGAAGCTTTCTTT.